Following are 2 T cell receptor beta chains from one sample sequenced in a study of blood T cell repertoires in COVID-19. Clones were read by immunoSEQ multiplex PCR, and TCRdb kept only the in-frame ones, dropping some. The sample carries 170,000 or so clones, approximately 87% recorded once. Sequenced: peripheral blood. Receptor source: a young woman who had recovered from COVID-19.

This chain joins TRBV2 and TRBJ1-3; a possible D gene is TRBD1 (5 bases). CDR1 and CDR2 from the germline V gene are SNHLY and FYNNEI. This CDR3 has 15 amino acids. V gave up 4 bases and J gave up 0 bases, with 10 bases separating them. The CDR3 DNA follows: TGTGCCAGCAGTGGGACACGCTTCTCTGGAAACACCATATATTTT. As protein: CASSGTRFSGNTIYF.

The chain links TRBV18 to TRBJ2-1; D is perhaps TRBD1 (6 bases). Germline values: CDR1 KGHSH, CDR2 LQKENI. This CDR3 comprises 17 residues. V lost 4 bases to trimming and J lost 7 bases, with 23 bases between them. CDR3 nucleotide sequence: TGTGCCAGCTCACGGACGGCGGATCCTTCAGGGGTGAATGAGCAGTTCTTC. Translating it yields CASSRTADPSGVNEQFF.